This T cell receptor beta chain was captured by sequencing in a study of T-cell memory formation after mild COVID-19 (dated by TCRdb to the early 2020s). Describing the broader study: TCR sequence clusters from the two donors were largely donor specific. In a couple of donors, T-cell clones that expanded and contracted after mild COVID-19 were followed by sequencing TCRalpha and TCRbeta repertoires longitudinally. Two young, previously healthy adult volunteers, one female and one male, were included in the cohort. The full study reports these points: Contracting CD4+ clones turned up mainly in the CM and EM memory subsets, whereas EMRA was where CD8+ clones were enriched. Balanced CD4/CD8 phenotypes were observed for clones contracting from day 15 to 85, whereas a bias towards CD4+ was observed for a second wave of clones expanding from day 15 to 37. The study included only a couple of mild cases, and larger cohorts that include severe cases with pre-infection samples were judged to be necessary. SARS-CoV-2 specificity was not confirmed for the second-wave clones peaking on day 37. Some responding clones were detected in pre-infection memory, which suggested that pre-existing cross-reactive memory T cells had joined the SARS-CoV-2 response.

This clonotype was picked up a small number of times. What this receptor recognizes is not known. Base-call qualities are not available, and no considerably larger clone is one nucleotide away. Ficoll-Paque density gradient centrifugation was used to isolate PBMCs. V drops 10 bases and J drops 6 bases, leaving 15 bases in between. From the cysteine up to the phenylalanine, the CDR3 has a length of 13 residues. Solely the CDR3 DNA is kept, with 39 bases framed from the first base. Looking up the germline V gene yields CDR1 ENHRY and CDR2 SYGVKD. Sequenced using an Illumina NovaSeq 6000. Using 5'RACE with constant-segment primers, TCRalpha and TCRbeta cDNA libraries were constructed, with sample barcodes and unique molecular identifiers added in the process. Trizol reagent was used to extract RNA from every sample. Libraries were amplified in two PCR steps, with a second sample barcode and Illumina TruSeq adapters added in the second step. Sequencing of the libraries was done on an Illumina NovaSeq, producing 2 x 150 bp paired-end reads. The paper's processing steps were these. The reads were demultiplexed and collapsed into UMI-guided consensus sequences using migec v1.2.7. Using mixcr v2.1.11, the UMI consensuses were aligned to TRA and TRB V and J templates and assembled into clonotypes. Expanded or contracted clonotypes were those called significant by both edgeR and NoisET, with noise models trained on biological replicates. For edgeR calls, a false discovery rate-adjusted p below 0.01 and a log2 fold-change threshold of 1 were applied. PCA with hierarchical clustering of max-normalized trajectories of the 1000 most abundant clonotypes was used as exploratory dynamics analysis. Each responding clone was given a CD4 or CD8 phenotype based on the CD4+ and CD8+ repertoires, which had been sequenced separately. TCRdb handled the public reads itself, with Q25 trimming in fastp and clone calling in MiXCR, and kept productive beta chains. Each entry merges the rows of one CDR3 protein and shows their most common DNA and genes. TCRdb, rather than the study authors, made the V and J calls. The sample table contains around 390,000 distinct CDR3 sequences; only one count was recorded for about 17% of them. The ten biggest clones cover around a fifth of the sample.

This sequence uses TRBV10-3 and TRBJ2-2; a tentative D call is TRBD1 (6 bases match). The source is a man aged 18 to 30 who had mild COVID-19 (a few samples of this study predate the infection). The sample titles of this study are shuffled in the database, so cell type and time point are left out; the donor was told from shared clones. The sample was PBMCs or a T cell subset sorted from them (not recorded which). The DNA reads as follows: TGTGCCACGAAGGGACACCCGGCCGGGGAGCTGTTTTTT. Its protein reads: CATKGHPAGELFF.